Listed below are T cell receptor beta chains from one sample, sequenced in a study of OX40 agonist ivuxolimab in advanced cancers. Libraries were prepared by immunoSEQ multiplex PCR; TCRdb keeps only in-frame clonotypes and omits some of them. This table holds around 55,000 clones, roughly 82% found once. Sample: CD4+ or CD8+ T cells sorted from blood, taken in a trial of the OX40 agonist ivuxolimab. The receptor set was obtained from an adult with an advanced solid tumor such as melanoma, head and neck, liver or kidney cancer. Both conserved end residues are part of each CDR3. A D gene is named only where the DNA matches it firmly. Only some rows state a clone size, as once, few, many or a class for expanded clones.

13,NA,TRBJ1-2,NA,TRBV7-9,TGTGCCAGCAGCTTAGTGGGTTCGAGGGACTACACCTTC,CASSLVGSRDYTF
17,few,TRBJ1-1,TRBD1,TRBV4-2,TGTGCCAGCAGCCCCCGACAGGGGGTAAGATCGGACACTGAAGCTTTCTTT,CASSPRQGVRSDTEAFF
16,NA,TRBJ2-6,NA,TRBV7-2,TGTGCCAGCAGCTCCAGCCTAGGAGACGGGGCCAACGTCCTGACTTTC,CASSSSLGDGANVLTF
14,NA,TRBJ2-7,TRBD1,TRBV5-1,TGCGCCAGCAGCCAGGGACAGGGGGCATTCGAGCAGTACTTC,CASSQGQGAFEQYF
17,NA,TRBJ2-7,NA,TRBV12-5,TGTGCTAGTGGTTTGGACCGACCGGGACAAGGGTACTACGAGCAGTACTTC,CASGLDRPGQGYYEQYF
15,few,TRBJ2-3,NA,TRBV5-1,TGCGCCAGCAGCTCCTTGACAGCTAGCACAGATACGCAGTATTTT,CASSSLTASTDTQYF
18,NA,TRBJ1-6,NA,TRBV21-1,TGTGCCAGCAGCAGCGCCCGGGACTCGAGCTCCTATAATTCACCCCTCCACTTT,CASSSARDSSSYNSPLHF
16,NA,TRBJ1-5,NA,TRBV19,TGTGCCAGTAGTATTCAGGGGCAGGGTAGGCATCAGCCCCAGCATTTT,CASSIQGQGRHQPQHF
15,few,TRBJ1-1,NA,TRBV7-2,TGTGCCAGCAGCTCCCAGAAGCGGTTAAACACTGAAGCTTTCTTT,CASSSQKRLNTEAFF
15,once,TRBJ2-7,TRBD2,TRBV28,TGTGCCAGCAGCCTTACTAGCGGAGGTACCTACGAGCAGTACTTC,CASSLTSGGTYEQYF
12,NA,TRBJ1-2,TRBD1,TRBV7-9,TGTGCCAGCAGCCATGACAGGGCTGGCTACACCTTC,CASSHDRAGYTF
17,NA,TRBJ2-5,TRBD2,TRBV29-1,TGCAGCGTTGCACCTCTAGCGGGAATAGGAGGGCAAGAGACCCAGTACTTC,CSVAPLAGIGGQETQYF
14,NA,TRBJ1-2,NA,TRBV5-4,TGTGCCAGCAGCCAATACGTCGGGGGTCGCGGCTACACCTTC,CASSQYVGGRGYTF
16,once,TRBJ1-1,TRBD1,TRBV2,TGTGCCAGCAGTCGGGACAGGGGAGGCGTACGGACTGAAGCTTTCTTT,CASSRDRGGVRTEAFF
14,NA,TRBJ1-2,TRBD1,TRBV5-1,TGCGCCAGCAGCTTGGACAGGGGGACCTATGGCTACACCTTC,CASSLDRGTYGYTF
16,NA,TRBJ1-2,NA,TRBV28,TGTGCCAGCAGTTTGGGGCGAGGTTCGGGCAACTATGGCTACACCTTC,CASSLGRGSGNYGYTF
14,NA,TRBJ1-1,NA,TRBV9,TGTGCCAGCAGCCGCCGGGGGTCAGGCACTGAAGCTTTCTTT,CASSRRGSGTEAFF
15,NA,TRBJ2-7,TRBD1,TRBV10-3,TGTGCCATCAGTGAGTCCGCGGGACAGGGGACCGAGCAGTACTTC,CAISESAGQGTEQYF
17,NA,TRBJ2-2,TRBD1,TRBV27,TGTGCCAGCAGTTCTCTACCGGGACAGACGAACACCGGGGAGCTGTTTTTT,CASSSLPGQTNTGELFF
14,NA,TRBJ1-2,NA,TRBV27,TGTGCCAGCAGTTTAGCCCCCCAAAACTATGGCTACACCTTC,CASSLAPQNYGYTF
14,NA,TRBJ1-1,TRBD1,TRBV11-1,TGTGCCAGCAGTCACACCGACAGGGGTACTGAAGCTTTCTTT,CASSHTDRGTEAFF
13,NA,TRBJ2-7,NA,TRBV5-6,TGTGCCAGCAGCTACCAGAGGACCTACGAGCAGTACTTC,CASSYQRTYEQYF
16,NA,TRBJ2-2,NA,TRBV18,TGTGCCAGCTCACCCTTCGGACGGTTCAACACCGGGGAGCTGTTTTTT,CASSPFGRFNTGELFF
16,NA,TRBJ1-3,NA,TRBV11-2,TGTGCCAGCAGCTTCTCTCTCGTGGGGGGCGGAAACACCATATATTTT,CASSFSLVGGGNTIYF
14,NA,TRBJ1-2,NA,TRBV6-6,TGTGCCAGCAGTCTCCCCTGGGGGGCCTATGGCTACACCTTC,CASSLPWGAYGYTF
14,NA,TRBJ2-5,NA,TRBV5-1,TGCGCCAGCAGCCAGGGTGCCGGGGTCGAGACCCAGTACTTC,CASSQGAGVETQYF
16,NA,TRBJ1-1,TRBD1,TRBV7-3,TGTGCCAGCAGCTTAAACCCCGGGACAGGGGACACTGAAGCTTTCTTT,CASSLNPGTGDTEAFF
14,NA,TRBJ1-3,NA,TRBV5-5,TGTGCCAGCAGCTTGATGATCGCTGGAAACACCATATATTTT,CASSLMIAGNTIYF
19,NA,TRBJ1-1,NA,TRBV7-9,TGTGCCAGCAGCTTATCACCAGCGGACGTGTGGGGCCGAAACACTGAAGCTTTCTTT,CASSLSPADVWGRNTEAFF